Listed below are T cell receptor beta chains from one sample, sequenced in a study of beta chain features in type 1 diabetes. Assay used: immunoSEQ multiplex PCR; TCRdb lists only in-frame clones, some missing. The sample has 250,000 to 350,000 clones; about 15% are singletons. Sequencing was performed on central memory CD4+ T cells from blood. Receptors were obtained from a young man in good health. Both conserved end residues are part of each CDR3. The D gene is left open where the match is weak. Some rows have no size entry. The others give once, few or many, or a class for an expanded clone.

V: TRBV4-1
D: NA
J: TRBJ2-5
size: NA
CDR3: CASSPGGSATETQYF
DNA: TGCGCCAGCAGTCCCGGGGGAAGCGCGACAGAGACCCAGTACTTC

V: TRBV11-2
D: NA
J: TRBJ1-1
size: NA
CDR3: CASSQSLLKAFF
DNA: TGTGCCAGCAGCCAATCACTACTGAAGGCTTTCTTT

V: TRBV7-2
D: TRBD2
J: TRBJ2-2
size: few
CDR3: CASSLRLASTGELFF
DNA: TGTGCCAGCAGCTTACGACTAGCGAGTACCGGGGAGCTGTTTTTT

V: TRBV4-3
D: TRBD2
J: TRBJ2-1
size: NA
CDR3: CASSQDRGTSGARDEQFF
DNA: TGCGCCAGCAGCCAAGACCGGGGGACTAGCGGGGCTCGGGATGAGCAGTTCTTC

V: TRBV28
D: TRBD1
J: TRBJ1-5
size: few
CDR3: CASRTRTGRGNQPQHF
DNA: TGTGCCAGCAGAACCCGGACAGGGCGGGGGAATCAGCCCCAGCATTTT

V: TRBV4-1
D: TRBD2
J: TRBJ2-1
size: NA
CDR3: CASSLGLASYNEQFF
DNA: TGCGCCAGCAGCCTGGGACTAGCGAGTTACAATGAGCAGTTCTTC

V: TRBV7-2
D: TRBD1
J: TRBJ2-7
size: NA
CDR3: CASSFRTGGAYDEQYF
DNA: TGTGCCAGCAGCTTCCGGACAGGGGGCGCTTACGACGAGCAGTACTTC

V: TRBV7-2
D: TRBD1
J: TRBJ2-7
size: NA
CDR3: CASSSRQGSTVEQYF
DNA: TGTGCCAGCAGCTCCCGACAGGGGTCTACCGTGGAGCAGTACTTC

V: TRBV2
D: NA
J: TRBJ2-2
size: few
CDR3: CASSLQGNTGELFF
DNA: TGTGCCAGCAGCTTACAGGGGAACACCGGGGAGCTGTTTTTT

V: TRBV4-2
D: NA
J: TRBJ2-1
size: few
CDR3: CASSLEQGYEQFF
DNA: TGTGCCAGCAGCTTAGAGCAGGGGTATGAGCAGTTCTTC